One and the same sample provided the 29 T cell receptor beta chains below, sequenced in a study of beta chain features in type 1 diabetes. Study findings and constraints: Across all four CD4+ subsets, people with type 1 diabetes showed modestly shorter TCRB CDR3s.

Expressed TCRB transcripts were sequenced because the entire RNA isolate underwent reverse transcription. The method was immunoSEQ multiplex PCR; TCRdb's version includes in-frame clones alone and lacks a portion of them. The sample yields hundreds of thousands of clones, over 13% seen once. Their specific antigens are unknown. The sequenced sample was naive CD4+ T cells from blood. The receptors shown here come from a young man with type 1 diabetes.

The V and J genes are TRBV6-5 and TRBJ2-1; D possibly corresponds to TRBD2 (6 bases). CDR1 and CDR2 from the germline V gene are MNHEY and SVGAGI. The CDR3 length is 15 residues. Trimming took 5 bases from V and 5 from J, leaving 16 bases between them. The CDR3 nucleotides are TGTGCCAGCAGTAGCGGGCTCCCCCAAAACAATGAGCAGTTCTTC. It yields the protein CASSSGLPQNNEQFF.

A few counts support this clone. The chain employs TRBV19 and TRBJ1-2; no reliable D call. Trimming stripped 4 bases from V and 3 bases from J, with 6 bases between. The V gene's germline CDR1 is LNHDA and CDR2 SQIVND (reference sequence). This CDR3 spans 12 amino acids. The CDR3 is CASSNHDYGYTF. The CDR3 bases are TGTGCCAGTAGTAACCACGACTATGGCTACACCTTC. Full variable domain (missing parts from reference TRBV19 and TRBJ1-2): DGGITQSPKYLFRKEGQNVTLSCEQNLNHDAMYWYRQDPGQGLRLIYYSQIVNDFQKGDIAEGYSVSREKKESFPLTVTSAQKNPTAFYLCASSNHDYGYTFGSGTRLTVV.

V is TRBV2 and J is TRBJ2-3, with D perhaps assigned TRBD1 or TRBD2 (5 bases each). CDR1 and CDR2 (germline): SNHLY, FYNNEI. CDR3 length: 11 residues. Trimming cost V 8 bases and J 11 bases, with 14 bases left between them. CDR3 residues: CASGEGTGQYF. CDR3 DNA: TGTGCCAGCGGAGAAGGGACGGGGCAGTATTTT. The whole variable domain, remainder taken from reference TRBV2 and TRBJ2-3, is EPEVTQTPSHQVTQMGQEVILRCVPISNHLYFYWYRQILGQKVEFLVSFYNNEISEKSEIFDDQFSVERPDGSNFTLKIRSTKLEDSAMYFCASGEGTGQYFGPGTRLTVL.

This chain uses TRBV7-2 with TRBJ2-3; D unresolved. CDR1 and CDR2 from the germline V gene are SGHTA and FQGNSA. Trimming took 5 bases from V and 2 from J, leaving 11 bases between them. The CDR3 has 14 residues. The CDR3 protein is CASSHDTNTDTQYF. The CDR3 coding sequence is TGTGCCAGCAGCCACGACACAAACACAGATACGCAGTATTTT.

This clone turned up a few times. This chain connects TRBV6-1 to TRBJ2-2, with D perhaps matching TRBD2 (5 bases). V lost 5 bases to trimming and J lost 5 bases, with 12 bases between them. Germline-derived CDR1 and CDR2 are MNHNS and SASEGT. The CDR3 runs 14 residues. CDR3 DNA: TGTGCCAGCAGTCGGGATATCATAACCGGGGAGCTGTTTTTT. The encoded protein is CASSRDIITGELFF.

CDR3 nucleotide sequence: TGTGCCAGCTCACCAGCCGACAGGGTTAACTATGGCTACACCTTC. Amino acid sequence: CASSPADRVNYGYTF. The chain combines TRBV18 with TRBJ1-2; 7 nucleotides match TRBD1. Per the germline V gene, CDR1 is KGHSH and CDR2 is LQKENI. Trimming took 2 bases from V and 1 from J; bases not matched to a gene: 4. This CDR3 is built from 15 residues.

The sample holds a few counts of this clone. This rearrangement joins TRBV5-4 to TRBJ2-5, with D perhaps given as TRBD1 or TRBD2 (5 bases each). CDR1 and CDR2 from the germline V gene are SGHNT and YYREEE (reference sequence). Trimming took off 5 bases at V and 2 bases at J, with 16 bases between the two ends. This CDR3 has 15 amino acids. The chain's CDR3 is CASSTGRAGQETQYF. CDR3 DNA: TGTGCCAGCAGTACGGGGCGGGCCGGTCAAGAGACCCAGTACTTC. Combining the CDR3 with reference TRBV5-4 and TRBJ2-5 gives the whole variable domain ETGVTQSPTHLIKTRGQQVTLRCSSQSGHNTVSWYQQALGQGPQFIFQYYREEENGRGNFPPRFSGLQFPNYSSELNVNALELDDSALYLCASSTGRAGQETQYFGPGTRLLVL.

This clone showed up just a few times. The V gene is TRBV6-5, the J gene TRBJ2-5; D is unclear. The V gene's germline CDR1 is MNHEY and CDR2 SVGAGI. The CDR3 consists of 13 residues. The V end lost 4 bases, the J end lost 0 bases, and 6 bases lay between the germline ends. The CDR3 region has the DNA TGTGCCAGCAGTTCAGGTTACCAAGAGACCCAGTACTTC. Encoded protein: CASSSGYQETQYF.

This clone was seen a few times. The chain uses TRBV29-1 and TRBJ2-6, with D tentatively TRBD1 or TRBD2 (5 bases each). The ends were cut back, 7 bases at V and 0 bases at J, with 10 bases in the middle. The CDR3 runs 14 residues. Germline V lookup: CDR1 SQVTM, CDR2 ANQGSEA. The CDR3 protein is CSAAGSSGANVLTF. Here the CDR3 DNA reads TGCAGCGCGGCAGGGAGCTCTGGGGCCAACGTCCTGACTTTC. The variable domain in full, with the rest retrieved from reference TRBV29-1 and TRBJ2-6, is SAVISQKPSRDICQRGTSLTIQCQVDSQVTMMFWYRQQPGQSLTLIATANQGSEATYESGFVIDKFPISRPNLTFSTLTVSNMSPEDSSIYLCSAAGSSGANVLTFGAGSRLTVL.

V gene TRBV29-1 combines with J gene TRBJ1-3; the D gene is possibly TRBD1 (5 bases). This CDR3 is built from 13 residues. The germline V and J ends were trimmed by 4 bases and 2 bases, with 9 bases remaining between them. Germline V gene data show CDR1 as SQVTM and CDR2 as ANQGSEA. The CDR3 DNA reads as TGCAGCGTTGTGGGGGGGACTGGAAACACCATATATTTT. Protein sequence: CSVVGGTGNTIYF.

This clone showed up just a few times. V usage is TRBV7-2 and J usage is TRBJ2-2; 12 bases fit TRBD1. Germline loops: CDR1 SGHTA, CDR2 FQGNSA. This CDR3 is 18 amino acids long. With V trimmed by 5 bases and J by 3 bases, 10 bases remained unmatched. The CDR3 DNA follows: TGTGCCAGCAGCCATCGCTCGGGACAGGGGGCCTACACCGGGGAGCTGTTTTTT. It translates to CASSHRSGQGAYTGELFF.

V usage is TRBV30 and J usage is TRBJ1-2, with a possible D match to TRBD1 (6 bases). Per germline, CDR1 GTSNPN and CDR2 SVGIG (reference sequence). V was cut by 1 base and J by 3 bases, with 6 bases left in between. The CDR3 is 12 residues long. CDR3 nucleotides: TGTGCCTGGAGTGGACAGGACTATGGCTACACCTTC. It specifies CAWSGQDYGYTF.

This chain links TRBV10-3 with TRBJ1-2; 10 nucleotides match TRBD1. The V gene end was trimmed by 11 bases and the J gene end by 8 bases; junction bases not matched to a gene: 8. CDR1 and CDR2 from the germline V gene are ENHRY and SYGVKD. CDR3 size: 12 residues. CDR3 residues: CAVTGTGEGYTF. CDR3 nucleotide sequence: TGTGCCGTCACCGGGACAGGGGAAGGCTACACCTTC.

The J gene is TRBJ2-1, the V gene TRBV2; maybe TRBD1 (6 bases). V dropped 10 bases and J dropped 9 bases, with 19 bases sitting between them. CDR3 length equals 13 residues. CDR1 SNHLY and CDR2 FYNNEI come from the germline V gene. CDR3 loop: CATSLATGSEQFF. The CDR3 bases are TGTGCCACGAGCCTCGCCACAGGGAGTGAGCAGTTCTTC.

The V gene is TRBV5-4, the J gene TRBJ2-1; D possibly matches TRBD1 or TRBD2 (6 bases each). Germline V gene lookup returns CDR1 SGHNT and CDR2 YYREEE (reference sequence). V lost 4 bases to trimming and J lost 1 base, with 15 bases between them. There are 16 residues in the CDR3. The CDR3 DNA reads as TGTGCCAGCAGCCGAGAGGGGGGACGGTCCTACAATGAGCAGTTCTTC. Amino acid sequence: CASSREGGRSYNEQFF.

This chain uses TRBV7-2 with TRBJ2-7; no clear D. The V gene lost 1 base and the J gene lost 4 bases, with 5 bases spanning the gap. The CDR3 runs to 12 residues. Germline CDR1 is SGHTA and CDR2 is FQGNSA. The CDR3 spells CASSLGFYEQYF. The DNA of the CDR3 is TGTGCCAGCAGCTTAGGTTTTTACGAGCAGTACTTC.

This rearrangement joins TRBV6-1 to TRBJ1-2; D gene uncertain. Germline CDR1 MNHNS, CDR2 SASEGT. Trimming stripped 7 bases from V and 3 bases from J, with 9 bases between. This CDR3 contains 12 residues. CDR3 sequence (DNA): TGTGCCAGCACATTCAGAGACTATGGCTACACCTTC. Amino acids: CASTFRDYGYTF.

V usage is TRBV4-1 and J usage is TRBJ2-2; no clear D gene. Germline V gene data show CDR1 as MGHRA and CDR2 as YSYEKL. Trimming took 0 bases from V and 6 from J, leaving 8 bases between them. The CDR3 length is 14 residues. CDR3 loop: CASSQDPGAGELFF. As DNA, the CDR3 is TGCGCCAGCAGCCAAGATCCGGGTGCCGGGGAGCTGTTTTTT.

The V gene is TRBV4-1, the J gene TRBJ2-1; D not resolved. This CDR3 is 17 amino acids long. The V and J ends lost 0 bases and 1 base respectively, with 13 bases between them. Germline lookup yields CDR1 MGHRA and CDR2 YSYEKL. This chain's CDR3 is CASSQDSVLSSYNEQFF. The CDR3 DNA is TGCGCCAGCAGCCAAGATAGTGTTCTGTCTTCCTACAATGAGCAGTTCTTC.

In this sample, this clone turned up a few times. The chain recombines TRBV10-3 with TRBJ1-2; D gene ambiguous. Germline V gene data show CDR1 as ENHRY and CDR2 as SYGVKD. The CDR3 is made up of 13 amino acids. V was pared by 0 bases and J by 6 bases, with 8 bases between. The CDR3 DNA is TGTGCCATCAGTGAGTCTATGGTTGATGGCTACACCTTC. Its translation: CAISESMVDGYTF.

The V and J genes are TRBV7-3 and TRBJ2-2, with 7 positions matching TRBD1. V shed 5 bases, J shed 3 bases, and the junction held 3 bases outside the gene matches. Germline V gives CDR1 SGHTA, CDR2 FQGTGA. The CDR3 consists of 14 residues. The CDR3 spells CASSKQGHTGELFF. As DNA, the CDR3 is TGTGCCAGCAGCAAACAGGGGCACACCGGGGAGCTGTTTTTT.

The CDR3 protein is CASSPYGEGYEQYF. CDR3 DNA: TGTGCCAGCAGCCCATATGGGGAGGGATACGAGCAGTACTTC. The chain has TRBV9 and TRBJ2-7; 7 bases line up with TRBD2. J was trimmed by 4 bases and V by 4 bases; bases with no gene match: 8. The CDR3 length is 14 residues. The germline CDR1 and CDR2 sequences are SGDLS and YYNGEE.

CDR3 sequence reads: CASIPRVWDRGSHEQFF. The CDR3 DNA is TGTGCCAGCATTCCCCGGGTATGGGACAGGGGGTCCCATGAGCAGTTCTTC. The gene calls are TRBV28 and TRBJ2-1; the match to TRBD1 covers 11 bases. This CDR3 is 17 amino acids long. Germline V gene data show CDR1 as MDHEN and CDR2 as SYDVKM. J lost 8 bases, V lost 7 bases, and 16 bases had no gene match. The variable domain in full, completed from reference TRBV28 and TRBJ2-1, reads DVKVTQSSRYLVKRTGEKVFLECVQDMDHENMFWYRQDPGLGLRLIYFSYDVKMKEKGDIPEGYSVSREKKERFSLILESASTNQTSMYLCASIPRVWDRGSHEQFFGPGTRLTVL.

This clone came up a few times. The chain recombines TRBV7-9 with TRBJ1-5; D not resolved. This CDR3 has 14 amino acids. Trimming took off 3 bases at V and 6 bases at J, with 12 bases between the two ends. Germline loops: CDR1 SEHNR, CDR2 FQNEAQ (reference sequence). The CDR3 spells CASSFPGRTQPQHF. CDR3 bases: TGTGCCAGCAGCTTCCCCGGCAGGACTCAGCCCCAGCATTTT.

This clone has a handful of counts. This chain connects TRBV2 to TRBJ2-5; D is uncertain. V was clipped by 3 bases and J by 10 bases, with 21 bases between them. Germline CDR1 reads SNHLY; CDR2 reads FYNNEI. This CDR3 is 15 amino acids long. Here the CDR3 DNA reads TGTGCCAGCAGTGATCTTGCCTTGTCTACCAGAGACCAGTACTTC. This gives the protein CASSDLALSTRDQYF.

The rearrangement joins TRBV14 to TRBJ1-2, with D hard to call. Deletions cut 2 bases from V and 0 bases from J, with 7 bases between. This CDR3 contains 14 residues. Germline CDR1 is SGHDN and CDR2 is FVKESK. In DNA, the CDR3 is TGTGCCAGCAGCCAACAGGCGTCTAACTATGGCTACACCTTC. It yields the protein CASSQQASNYGYTF.

A few counts support this clone. This rearrangement joins TRBV6-4 to TRBJ2-7, with TRBD2 identical over 9 bases. Trimming at V came to 8 bases and at J to 7 bases, leaving 12 bases not matched to a gene. CDR1 is MRHNA, CDR2 SNTAGT, per germline. This CDR3 spans 14 amino acids. CDR3 DNA sequence: TGTGCCAGCCTAGCGGGGTTGATCCGGCGGGAGCAGTACTTC. Translating it yields CASLAGLIRREQYF.

Only a few counts were recorded for this clone. The chain links TRBV5-5 to TRBJ2-1; D uncertain. With 4 bases removed from V and 7 bases from J, the gap between germline ends came to 6 bases. The germline gives CDR1 SGHKS, CDR2 YYEKEE (reference sequence). The CDR3 loop spans 11 amino acids. CDR3 loop: CASSVRNEQFF. The CDR3 DNA reads as TGTGCCAGCAGCGTTCGAAATGAGCAGTTCTTC.

The chain combines TRBV6-1 with TRBJ1-1, with D unresolved. Germline V lookup: CDR1 MNHNS, CDR2 SASEGT. This CDR3 comprises 13 residues. V was cut by 4 bases and J by 5 bases, with 11 bases left in between. The chain's CDR3 is CASSAEARTEAFF. In DNA, the CDR3 is TGTGCCAGCAGTGCCGAGGCCAGGACTGAAGCTTTCTTT.